This T cell receptor beta chain emerged from a study of brain T cells in children with intractable seizures. TCRdb keeps only in-frame clones here, not all; method: immunoSEQ multiplex PCR. The sample shows over 95,000 clones, 94% of them seen only once. Germline loops: CDR1 LGHNA, CDR2 YSLEER. This CDR3 region has 15 residues. Germline trimming cut 4 bases from V and 5 bases from J; bases unmatched to any gene: 9. Sequencing was limited to surgery cases with top T cell transcript signatures in brain tissue. The sequences come from peripheral blood, collected at surgery. This sequence originates from a boy under three years old with hemimegalencephaly and intractable seizures. This chain uses TRBV4-3 with TRBJ2-7; 9 nucleotides align to TRBD2. The CDR3 is CASSRDSGRGNEQYF. The CDR3 DNA reads as TGCGCCAGCAGCCGAGATAGCGGGAGAGGGAACGAGCAGTACTTC.